These 6 T cell receptor beta chains were sequenced from one sample in a study of blood T cells in healthy people across ages. With a J-beta primer mix and a sample-barcoded 5' primer, a second PCR ran roughly 6 to 11 cycles. TCRdb reprocessed the 5' RACE reads via MiXCR and lists one record per CDR3 protein. This sample has 1.5 million to 2 million distinct CDR3 sequences, with just under 50% found just once. The material sequenced was blood. The receptors here all came from a woman aged 40 to 50 in good health.

This chain links TRBV7-9 with TRBJ2-1; D possibly corresponds to TRBD2 (6 bases). CDR3 length equals 18 residues. Trimming pared 1 base from V and 2 bases from J, leaving 18 bases between. CDR1 is SEHNR and CDR2 is FQNEAQ in the germline V gene (reference sequence). The CDR3 DNA follows: TGTGCCAGCAGCTTAGTGTCGGTTCGGGGGAGCGCCTACAATGAGCAGTTCTTC. Translated: CASSLVSVRGSAYNEQFF.

This sequence joins TRBV20-1 and TRBJ1-5; tentative D call: TRBD1 (6 bases). Per germline, CDR1 DFQATT and CDR2 SNEGSKA (reference sequence). V was trimmed by 3 bases and J by 1 base, leaving 19 bases between them. The CDR3 consists of 17 residues. CDR3 protein: CSASRAAQGMSNQPQHF. CDR3 coding DNA: TGCAGTGCTAGCCGGGCAGCACAGGGAATGAGCAATCAGCCCCAGCATTTT.

Of note for this clonotype: The junction and the germline gene differ at one end; a read error may be behind it. The chain is built from TRBV14 and TRBJ2-1; weak D call: TRBD2 (7 bases). The CDR3 runs 16 residues. Germline assignment: CDR1 SGHDN and CDR2 FVKESK. CDR3 sequence (DNA): TGTGCCGGCAGCCAACCCGGGATAGGGGGGGCCTATGAGCAGTTCTTC. It yields the protein CAGSQPGIGGAYEQFF.

The sample holds a few counts of this clonotype. The chain employs TRBV7-2 and TRBJ2-5, with D unresolved. CDR3 length: 16 amino acids. Trimming left V 1 base short and J 0 bases short, with 12 bases between. In germline, CDR1 is SGHTA, CDR2 FQGNSA. The CDR3 sequence: CASSLGGPQYQETQYF. The CDR3 region has the DNA TGTGCCAGCAGCTTAGGAGGACCCCAGTACCAAGAGACCCAGTACTTC.

J is TRBJ1-5 and V is TRBV2; possible D gene TRBD1, 5 bases. This CDR3 is 14 amino acids long. The V and J ends lost 5 bases and 5 bases respectively, with 13 bases between them. In germline, CDR1 is SNHLY, CDR2 FYNNEI. The CDR3 reads CASSRDDTYQPQHF. Written as DNA, the CDR3 is TGTGCCAGCAGTAGGGACGATACTTATCAGCCCCAGCATTTT.

This clonotype was detected a few times. The J gene is TRBJ2-3, the V gene TRBV5-1; no definite D call. Trimming removed 0 bases from V and 3 bases from J, with 11 bases in between. The CDR3 is made up of 15 amino acids. Per germline, CDR1 SGHRS and CDR2 YFSETQ. CDR3 DNA: TGCGCCAGCAGCTTGGTTGCTAGAGTGACAGATACGCAGTATTTT. Translation: CASSLVARVTDTQYF.